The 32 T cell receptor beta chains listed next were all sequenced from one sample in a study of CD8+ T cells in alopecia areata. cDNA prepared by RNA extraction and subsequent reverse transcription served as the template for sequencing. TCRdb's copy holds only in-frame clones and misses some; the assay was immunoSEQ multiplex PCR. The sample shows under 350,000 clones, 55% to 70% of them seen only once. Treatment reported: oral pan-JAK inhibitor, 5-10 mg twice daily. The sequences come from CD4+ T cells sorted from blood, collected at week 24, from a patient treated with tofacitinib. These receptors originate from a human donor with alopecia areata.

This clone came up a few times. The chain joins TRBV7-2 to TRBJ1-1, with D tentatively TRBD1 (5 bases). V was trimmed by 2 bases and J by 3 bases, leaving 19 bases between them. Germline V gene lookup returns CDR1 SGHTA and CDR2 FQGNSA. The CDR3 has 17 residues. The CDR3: CASSLWGSVLRHTEAFF. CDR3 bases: TGTGCCAGCAGCTTATGGGGCTCGGTACTGCGGCACACTGAAGCTTTCTTT. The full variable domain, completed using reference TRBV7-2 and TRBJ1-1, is GAGVSQSPSNKVTEKGKDVELRCDPISGHTALYWYRQSLGQGLEFLIYFQGNSAPDKSGLPSDRFSAERTGGSVSTLTIQRTQQEDSAVYLCASSLWGSVLRHTEAFFGQGTRLTVV.

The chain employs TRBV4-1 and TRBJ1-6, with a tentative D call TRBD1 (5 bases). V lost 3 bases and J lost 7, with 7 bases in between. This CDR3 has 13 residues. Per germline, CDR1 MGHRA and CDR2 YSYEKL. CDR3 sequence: CASSHGGNSPLHF. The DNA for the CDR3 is TGCGCCAGCAGCCACGGGGGAAATTCACCCCTCCACTTT.

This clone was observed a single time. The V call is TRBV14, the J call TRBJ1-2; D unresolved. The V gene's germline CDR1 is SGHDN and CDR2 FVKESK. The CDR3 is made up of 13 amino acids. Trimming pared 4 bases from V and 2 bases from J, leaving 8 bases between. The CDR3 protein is CASSPLPNYGYTF. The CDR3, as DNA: TGTGCCAGCAGCCCCCTCCCGAACTATGGCTACACCTTC.

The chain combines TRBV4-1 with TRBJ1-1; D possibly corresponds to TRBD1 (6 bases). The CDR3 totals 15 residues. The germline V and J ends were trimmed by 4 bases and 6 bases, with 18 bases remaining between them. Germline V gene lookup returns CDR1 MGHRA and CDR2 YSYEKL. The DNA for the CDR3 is TGCGCCAGCAGCCCAGTTCGGGGGCGAGTCGCTGAAGCTTTCTTT. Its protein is CASSPVRGRVAEAFF.

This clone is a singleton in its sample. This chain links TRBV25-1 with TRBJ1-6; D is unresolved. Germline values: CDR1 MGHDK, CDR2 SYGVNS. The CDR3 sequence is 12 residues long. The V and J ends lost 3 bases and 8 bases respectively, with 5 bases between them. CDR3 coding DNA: TGTGCCAGCAGTGAGGCTGATTCACCCCTCCACTTT. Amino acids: CASSEADSPLHF.

The CDR3 protein is CSVKGGQGRETQYF. The CDR3 nucleotides are TGCAGCGTTAAAGGGGGACAGGGACGAGAGACCCAGTACTTC. The chain employs TRBV29-1 and TRBJ2-5; 9 bases fit TRBD1. V was pared by 5 bases and J by 4 bases, with 8 bases of the junction left unmatched. This CDR3 has 14 residues. Germline lookup yields CDR1 SQVTM and CDR2 ANQGSEA.

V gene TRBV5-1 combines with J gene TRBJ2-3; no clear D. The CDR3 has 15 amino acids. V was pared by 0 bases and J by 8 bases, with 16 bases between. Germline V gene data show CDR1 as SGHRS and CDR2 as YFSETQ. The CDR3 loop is CASSLAMGPSATQYF. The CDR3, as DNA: TGCGCCAGCAGCTTGGCCATGGGTCCTAGTGCTACGCAGTATTTT.

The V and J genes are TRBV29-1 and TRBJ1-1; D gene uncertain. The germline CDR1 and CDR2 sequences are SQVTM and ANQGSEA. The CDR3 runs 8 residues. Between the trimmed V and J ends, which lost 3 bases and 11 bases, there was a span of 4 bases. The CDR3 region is CSVDGAFF. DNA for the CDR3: TGCAGCGTTGACGGGGCTTTCTTT.

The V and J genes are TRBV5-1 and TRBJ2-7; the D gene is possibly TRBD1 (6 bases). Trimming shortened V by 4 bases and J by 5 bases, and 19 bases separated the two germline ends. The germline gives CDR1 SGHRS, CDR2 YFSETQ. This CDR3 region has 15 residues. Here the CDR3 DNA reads TGCGCCAGCAGCAGCCCGTTACAGGGAACCCACGAGCAGTACTTC. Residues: CASSSPLQGTHEQYF.

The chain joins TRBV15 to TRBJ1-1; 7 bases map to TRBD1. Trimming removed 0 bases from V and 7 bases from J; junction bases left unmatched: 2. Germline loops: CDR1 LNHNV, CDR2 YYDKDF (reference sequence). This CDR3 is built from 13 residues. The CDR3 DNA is TGTGCCACCAGCAGAGATCGGGACAGTGAAGCTTTCTTT. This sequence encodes CATSRDRDSEAFF.

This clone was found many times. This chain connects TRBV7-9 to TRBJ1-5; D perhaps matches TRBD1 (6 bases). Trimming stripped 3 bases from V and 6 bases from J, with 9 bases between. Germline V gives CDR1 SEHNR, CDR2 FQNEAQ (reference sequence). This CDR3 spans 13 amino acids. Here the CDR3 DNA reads TGTGCCAGCAGCTTGGGGGCGGGTCAGCCCCAGCATTTT. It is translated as CASSLGAGQPQHF.

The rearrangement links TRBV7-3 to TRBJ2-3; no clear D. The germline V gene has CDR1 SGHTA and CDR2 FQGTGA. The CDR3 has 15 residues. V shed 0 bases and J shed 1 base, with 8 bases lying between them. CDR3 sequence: CASSLTGSRTDTQYF. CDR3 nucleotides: TGTGCCAGCAGCTTAACTGGCAGCCGCACAGATACGCAGTATTTT.

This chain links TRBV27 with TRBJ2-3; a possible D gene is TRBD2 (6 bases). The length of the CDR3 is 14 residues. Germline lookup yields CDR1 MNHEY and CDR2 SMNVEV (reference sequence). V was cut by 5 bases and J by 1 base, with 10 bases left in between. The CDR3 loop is CASSPGGGTDTQYF. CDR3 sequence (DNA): TGTGCCAGCAGTCCCGGGGGTGGCACAGATACGCAGTATTTT.

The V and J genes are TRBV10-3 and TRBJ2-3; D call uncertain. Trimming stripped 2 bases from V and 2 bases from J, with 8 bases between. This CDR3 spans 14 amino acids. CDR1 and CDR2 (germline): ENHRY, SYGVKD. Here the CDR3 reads CAISEGGSTDTQYF. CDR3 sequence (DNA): TGTGCCATCAGTGAGGGCGGCTCCACAGATACGCAGTATTTT.

CDR3 sequence reads: CACHSGLNTEAFF. In DNA, the CDR3 is TGTGCCTGCCACTCAGGCTTGAACACTGAAGCTTTCTTT. This chain links TRBV30 with TRBJ1-1; D gene unclear. Trimming took 6 bases from V and 0 from J, leaving 11 bases between them. The germline V gene has CDR1 GTSNPN and CDR2 SVGIG (reference sequence). This CDR3 spans 13 amino acids. The complete variable domain, with remaining parts taken from reference TRBV30 and TRBJ1-1, reads SQTIHQWPATLVQPVGSPLSLECTVEGTSNPNLYWYRQAAGRGLQLLFYSVGIGQISSEVPQNLSASRPQDRQFILSSKKLLLSDSGFYLCACHSGLNTEAFFGQGTRLTVV.

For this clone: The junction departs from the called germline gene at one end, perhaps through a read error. The CDR3 DNA reads TGTGCCAGCAGTCTGGGGACAGGGGCCCCCAGCTTC. Its translation is CASSLGTGAPSF. The rearrangement joins TRBV25-1 to TRBJ1-2; 10 nucleotides match TRBD1. The CDR3 extends over 12 amino acids. Germline V gene data show CDR1 as MGHDK and CDR2 as SYGVNS.

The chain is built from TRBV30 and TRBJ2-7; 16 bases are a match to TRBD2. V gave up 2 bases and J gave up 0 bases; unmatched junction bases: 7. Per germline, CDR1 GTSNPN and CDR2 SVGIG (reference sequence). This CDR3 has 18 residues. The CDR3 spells CAWSTGLAGGPASYEQYF. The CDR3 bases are TGTGCCTGGAGTACGGGACTAGCGGGGGGGCCCGCCTCCTACGAGCAGTACTTC.

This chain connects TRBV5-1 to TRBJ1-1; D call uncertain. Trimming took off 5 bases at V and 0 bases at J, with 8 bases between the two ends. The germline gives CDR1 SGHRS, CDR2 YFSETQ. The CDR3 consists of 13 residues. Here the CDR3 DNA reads TGCGCCAGCAGTCCCGATGTGAACACTGAAGCTTTCTTT. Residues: CASSPDVNTEAFF.

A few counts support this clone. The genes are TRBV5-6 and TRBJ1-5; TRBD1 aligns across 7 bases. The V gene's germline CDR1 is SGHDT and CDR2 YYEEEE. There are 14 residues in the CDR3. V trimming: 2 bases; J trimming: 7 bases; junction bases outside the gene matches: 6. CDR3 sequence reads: CASSFYDRAQPQHF. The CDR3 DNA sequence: TGTGCCAGCAGCTTTTACGACAGGGCGCAGCCCCAGCATTTT.

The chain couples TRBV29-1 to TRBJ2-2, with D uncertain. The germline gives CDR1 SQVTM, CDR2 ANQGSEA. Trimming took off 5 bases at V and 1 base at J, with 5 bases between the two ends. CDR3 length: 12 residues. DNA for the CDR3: TGCAGCGTTAATTTGAACACCGGGGAGCTGTTTTTT. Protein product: CSVNLNTGELFF.

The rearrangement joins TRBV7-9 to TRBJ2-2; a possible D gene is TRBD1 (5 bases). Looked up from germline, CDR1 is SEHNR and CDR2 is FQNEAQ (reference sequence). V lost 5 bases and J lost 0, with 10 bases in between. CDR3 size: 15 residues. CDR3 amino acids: CASSAGHTNTGELFF. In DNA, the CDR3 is TGTGCCAGCAGCGCCGGACACACGAACACCGGGGAGCTGTTTTTT.

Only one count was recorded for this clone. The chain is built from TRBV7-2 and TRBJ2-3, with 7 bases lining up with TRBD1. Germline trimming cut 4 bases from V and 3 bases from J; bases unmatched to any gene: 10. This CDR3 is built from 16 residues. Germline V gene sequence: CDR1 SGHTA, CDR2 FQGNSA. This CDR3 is CASSYRSGTDTDTQYF. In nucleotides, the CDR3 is TGTGCCAGCAGCTACCGATCCGGGACAGATACAGATACGCAGTATTTT.

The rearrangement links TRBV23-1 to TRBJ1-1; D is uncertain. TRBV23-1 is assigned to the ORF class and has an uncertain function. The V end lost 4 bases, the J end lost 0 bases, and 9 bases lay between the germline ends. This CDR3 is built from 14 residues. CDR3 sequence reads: CASSPAPMNTEAFF. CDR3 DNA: TGCGCCAGCAGTCCGGCACCCATGAACACTGAAGCTTTCTTT.

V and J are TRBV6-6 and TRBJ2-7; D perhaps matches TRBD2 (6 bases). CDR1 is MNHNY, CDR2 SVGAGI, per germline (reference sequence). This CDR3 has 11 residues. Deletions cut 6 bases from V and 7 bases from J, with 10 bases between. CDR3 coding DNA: TGTGCCAGCAGAAACGCGGGGGAGCAGTACTTC. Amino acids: CASRNAGEQYF.

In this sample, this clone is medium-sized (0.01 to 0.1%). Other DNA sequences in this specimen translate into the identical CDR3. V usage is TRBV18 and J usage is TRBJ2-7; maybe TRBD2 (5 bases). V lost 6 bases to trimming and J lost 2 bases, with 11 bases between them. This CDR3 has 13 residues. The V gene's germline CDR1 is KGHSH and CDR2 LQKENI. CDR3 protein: CASSQDGTYEQYF. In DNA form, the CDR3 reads TGTGCCAGCTCCCAGGACGGGACCTACGAGCAGTACTTC.

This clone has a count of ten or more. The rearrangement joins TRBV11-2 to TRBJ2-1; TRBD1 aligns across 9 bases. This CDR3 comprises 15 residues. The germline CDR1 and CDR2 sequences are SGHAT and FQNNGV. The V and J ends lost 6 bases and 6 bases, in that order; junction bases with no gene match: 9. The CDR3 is CASRFYRGQGNEQFF. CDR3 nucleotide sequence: TGTGCCAGCAGGTTTTACAGGGGGCAGGGCAATGAGCAGTTCTTC. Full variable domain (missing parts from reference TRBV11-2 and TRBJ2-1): EAGVAQSPRYKIIEKRQSVAFWCNPISGHATLYWYQQILGQGPKLLIQFQNNGVVDDSQLPKDRFSAERLKGVDSTLKIQPAKLEDSAVYLCASRFYRGQGNEQFFGPGTRLTVL.

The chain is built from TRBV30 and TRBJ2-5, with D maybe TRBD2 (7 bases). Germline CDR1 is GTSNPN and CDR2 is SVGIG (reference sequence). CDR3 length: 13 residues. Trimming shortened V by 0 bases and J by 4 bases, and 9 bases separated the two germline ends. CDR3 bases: TGTGCCTGGAGTGTGGGGGGGGCAGAGACCCAGTACTTC. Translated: CAWSVGGAETQYF.

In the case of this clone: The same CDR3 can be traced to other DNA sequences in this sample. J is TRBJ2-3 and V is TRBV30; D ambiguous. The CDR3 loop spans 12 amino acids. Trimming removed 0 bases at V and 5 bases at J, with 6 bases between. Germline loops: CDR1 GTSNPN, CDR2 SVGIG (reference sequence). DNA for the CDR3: TGTGCCTGGAGTGTACAAGAAGATACGCAGTATTTT. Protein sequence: CAWSVQEDTQYF. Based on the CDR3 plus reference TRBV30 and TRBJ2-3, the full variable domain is SQTIHQWPATLVQPVGSPLSLECTVEGTSNPNLYWYRQAAGRGLQLLFYSVGIGQISSEVPQNLSASRPQDRQFILSSKKLLLSDSGFYLCAWSVQEDTQYFGPGTRLTVL.

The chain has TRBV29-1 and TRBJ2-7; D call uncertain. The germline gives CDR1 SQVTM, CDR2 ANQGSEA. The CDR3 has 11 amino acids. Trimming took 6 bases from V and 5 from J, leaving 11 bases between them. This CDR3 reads CSVGLLDEQYF. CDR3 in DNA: TGCAGCGTAGGCCTCCTGGACGAGCAGTACTTC.

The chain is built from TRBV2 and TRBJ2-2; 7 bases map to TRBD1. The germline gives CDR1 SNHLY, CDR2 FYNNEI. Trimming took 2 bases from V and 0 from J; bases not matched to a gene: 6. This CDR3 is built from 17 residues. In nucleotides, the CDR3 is TGTGCCAGCAGTGAATGGGCCGGGACAGCGAACACCGGGGAGCTGTTTTTT. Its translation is CASSEWAGTANTGELFF.

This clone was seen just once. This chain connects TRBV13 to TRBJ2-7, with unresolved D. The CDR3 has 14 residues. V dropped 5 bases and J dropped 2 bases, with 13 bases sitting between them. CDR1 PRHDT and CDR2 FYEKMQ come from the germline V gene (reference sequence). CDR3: CASSAGGFTYEQYF. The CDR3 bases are TGTGCCAGCAGCGCCGGTGGGTTCACCTACGAGCAGTACTTC.

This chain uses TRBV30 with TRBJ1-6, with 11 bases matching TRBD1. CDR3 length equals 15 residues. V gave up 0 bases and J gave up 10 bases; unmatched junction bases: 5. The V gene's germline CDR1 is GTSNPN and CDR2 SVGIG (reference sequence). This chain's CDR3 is CAWSVPGQGDSPLHF. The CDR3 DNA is TGTGCCTGGAGTGTTCCGGGACAGGGGGACTCACCCCTCCACTTT.